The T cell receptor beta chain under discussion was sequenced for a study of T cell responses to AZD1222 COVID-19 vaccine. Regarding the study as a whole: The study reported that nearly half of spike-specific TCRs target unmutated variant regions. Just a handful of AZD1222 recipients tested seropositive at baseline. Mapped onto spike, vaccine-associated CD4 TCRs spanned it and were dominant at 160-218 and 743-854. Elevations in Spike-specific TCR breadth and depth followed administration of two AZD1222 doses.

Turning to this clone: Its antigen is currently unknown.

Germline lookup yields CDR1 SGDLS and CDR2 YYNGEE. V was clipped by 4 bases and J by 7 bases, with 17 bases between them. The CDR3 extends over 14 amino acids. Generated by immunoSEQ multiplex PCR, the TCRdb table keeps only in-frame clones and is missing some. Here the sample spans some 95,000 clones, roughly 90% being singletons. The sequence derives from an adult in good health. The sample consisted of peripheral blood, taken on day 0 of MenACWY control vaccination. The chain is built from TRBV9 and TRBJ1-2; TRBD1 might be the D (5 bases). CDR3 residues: CASSPRAQGGGYTF. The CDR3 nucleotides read TGTGCCAGCAGCCCTAGGGCCCAGGGCGGTGGCTACACCTTC.